This T cell receptor beta chain emerged from a study of vaccination effects on CD4 cells after COVID-19. Study information: The participants, recipients of two vaccine doses, got either BNT162b2 or mRNA-1273. Study findings and constraints: Few convalescent patients were included, and no early post-infection timepoints were sampled.

The ViraFEST assay expanded antigen-specific CD4+ T cells with viral peptide pools before sequencing. With 10 days of culture completed, CD4+ T cells were isolated. Nucleocapsid antibody tests were negative, and the vaccine recipients had no prior SARS-CoV-2 infection. Every well housed more than 1.5 million PBMC, which grew in culture alongside around 10 IU/ml IL-2 and 10 ug/ml peptides. Cells had half their medium changed to IL-2 medium on days 3 and 7. This CDR3 region has 13 residues. The V end was cut by 2 bases, the J end by 5 bases, with 9 bases between. Germline V lookup: CDR1 SGHNT, CDR2 YENEEA. To note about this clone: The antigen is not known.

The protocol was immunoSEQ multiplex PCR, while the TCRdb copy is restricted to in-frame clones and leaves out a portion. The sample includes some 70,000 clones, 80% of them seen just once. The chain carries TRBV11-3 and TRBJ2-5, with a weak D call TRBD2 (5 bases). Material: CD4+ T cells from PBMCs cultured with SARS-CoV-2 spike peptides, obtained before COVID-19 vaccination. This TCR derives from a human donor who received a COVID-19 vaccine. This chain's CDR3 is CASSLRGKETQYF. The CDR3 DNA reads TGTGCCAGCAGCTTACGAGGGAAGGAGACCCAGTACTTC.